The source of this T cell receptor beta chain is a study of T-cell memory formation after mild COVID-19. This clonotype was detected only a few times. TCRdb reprocessed the 5' RACE reads with MiXCR, giving one entry per CDR3 protein. The table includes about 320,000 distinct CDR3 sequences, more than 13% detected once. Sequences were obtained from PBMCs or a T cell subset sorted from them (not recorded which). The clonotype comes from a man aged 18 to 35 who had mild COVID-19 (a few samples of this study predate the infection). Cell type and time point are not known.

The CDR3 coding sequence is TGTGCCTGGAGTCGGGCAGGGAATCAGCCCCAGCATTTT. Translation: CAWSRAGNQPQHF. V usage is TRBV30 and J usage is TRBJ1-5; D possibly corresponds to TRBD1 (5 bases). Trimming stripped 2 bases from V and 4 bases from J, with 9 bases between. Germline CDR1 and CDR2: GTSNPN and SVGIG (reference sequence). The CDR3 has 13 residues.